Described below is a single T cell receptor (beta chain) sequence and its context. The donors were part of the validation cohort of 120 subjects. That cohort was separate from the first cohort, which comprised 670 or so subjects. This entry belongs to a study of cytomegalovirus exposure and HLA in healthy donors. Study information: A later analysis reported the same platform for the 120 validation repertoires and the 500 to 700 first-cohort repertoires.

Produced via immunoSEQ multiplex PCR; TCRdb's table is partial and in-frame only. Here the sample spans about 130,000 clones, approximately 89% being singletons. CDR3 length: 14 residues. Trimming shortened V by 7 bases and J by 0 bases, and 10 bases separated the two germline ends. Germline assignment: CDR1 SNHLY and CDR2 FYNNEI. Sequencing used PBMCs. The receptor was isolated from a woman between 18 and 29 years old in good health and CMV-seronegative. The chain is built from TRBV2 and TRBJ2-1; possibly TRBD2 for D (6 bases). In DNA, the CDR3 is TGTGCCAGCATTGGCGGGGTCTCCTACAATGAGCAGTTCTTC. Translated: CASIGGVSYNEQFF.